Only a few counts were recorded for the clone carrying this TCR beta chain. What it binds is unknown. These data are taken from a study of T-cell memory formation after mild COVID-19. A single record per CDR3 protein comes from TCRdb applying MiXCR to the 5' RACE reads. The sample shows under 200,000 distinct CDR3 sequences, roughly 31% of them seen only once. This CDR3 is 14 amino acids long. V was shortened by 6 bases and J by 2 bases, with 10 bases between the two germline ends. Study conclusions and caveats: Cross-reactive memory appears to have joined, as suggested by some responding clones showing up in pre-infection memory. Clones that contracted clustered mainly in CM and EM if CD4+ and in EMRA if CD8+. Clones contracting over day 15 to 85 were CD4/CD8 balanced, with later expanders leaning CD4+.

The sequencing input was PBMCs or a T cell subset sorted from them (not recorded which). This TCR came from an adult woman who had mild COVID-19 (a few samples of this study predate the infection). Cell type and time point are not known. This chain uses TRBV12-3 or TRBV12-4 with TRBJ2-2; D may match TRBD1 or TRBD2 (5 bases each). This chain's CDR3 is CASSRGVNTGELFF. The CDR3 region has the DNA TGTGCCAGCAGCAGAGGGGTTAACACCGGGGAGCTGTTTTTT.